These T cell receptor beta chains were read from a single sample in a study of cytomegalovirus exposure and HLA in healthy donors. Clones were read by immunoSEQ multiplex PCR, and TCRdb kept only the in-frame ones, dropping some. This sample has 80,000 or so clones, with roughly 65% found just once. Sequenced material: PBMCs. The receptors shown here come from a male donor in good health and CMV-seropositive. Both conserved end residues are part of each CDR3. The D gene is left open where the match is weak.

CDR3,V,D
CATSRGAGQIYTF,TRBV15,TRBD1
CASSPTGQGGGELFF,TRBV5-1,NA
CASSPRLDEQFF,TRBV18,NA
CASSLEGRRGGYTF,TRBV5-4,NA
CASSKDRENQPQHF,TRBV5-4,TRBD1
CASGLADTGVGWAEAFF,TRBV12-5,TRBD1
CASSLYIFDQPQHF,TRBV28,NA
CASSQDSEAFF,TRBV2,NA
CASSIVPPLTSGDYNEQFF,TRBV19,TRBD2
CASSAGRETQYF,TRBV25-1,NA
CAWSVRSGRVYEQYF,TRBV30,TRBD2
CASSIIGGTFYEQYF,TRBV19,NA
CSGVDRESDGYTF,TRBV29-1,NA
CASGRGGTYYGYTF,TRBV6-1,NA
CASSLGGTGTDTQYF,TRBV28,NA
CASSSTPNYGYTF,TRBV6-5,NA
CASSLLGAGRDTQYF,TRBV28,TRBD2
CASSSLTSGSSYEQYF,TRBV27,TRBD2
CASSVTGYGYTF,TRBV2,NA
CASSGTITAQYGYPF,TRBV25-1,NA
CSVVPGDEQFF,TRBV29-1,NA
CASSLGGGQPQHF,TRBV7-9,NA
CASSRQEAGANVLTF,TRBV7-3,NA
CASSTGVETQYF,TRBV19,TRBD1
CASSSAGNNEKLFF,TRBV6-5,NA
CASRSGQAKPYGYTF,TRBV6-5,TRBD1
CASSLDSSGANVLTF,TRBV28,NA
CASSLEGGLRGETQYF,TRBV7-2,NA
CASSLLGQGALDTQYF,TRBV7-9,TRBD1
CASSVGLFSGANVLTF,TRBV9,NA
CASSSISTGGDGKYF,TRBV6-6,TRBD1
CACTIVRGPHTEAFF,TRBV21-1,NA
CSVEGGGTNYNEQFF,TRBV29-1,TRBD2
CASVLDRGTEAFF,TRBV10-2,TRBD1